These 27 T cell receptor beta chains came from one sample sequenced in a study of cytomegalovirus exposure and HLA in healthy donors (dated by TCRdb to about 2017). Library prep was done by the immunoSEQ multiplex PCR assay. The multiplex PCR relied on a mix of 60 forward primers for TCR Vbeta segments and 13 reverse primers for TCR Jbeta segments. Sourced from immuneACCESS, this table was stored by TCRdb with only in-frame sequences that have V and J called. A share of the clones is absent; for the studies checked, an unresolved V gene accounts for under half, and the remainder has no known explanation. This sample comprises about 120,000 clones, 65% to 80% of them detected only once. 3.7% of the sample goes to the ten largest clones. The sequenced material came from PBMCs. The receptor set was obtained from a human donor in good health.

The chain carries TRBV19 and TRBJ1-3; 7 bases fit TRBD1. In germline, CDR1 is LNHDA, CDR2 SQIVND (reference sequence). With 4 bases clipped from V and 6 bases from J, the junction kept 12 bases outside the gene matches. The CDR3 is 16 amino acids. The CDR3 sequence is CASSSGMTGYANTIYF. CDR3 bases: TGTGCCAGTAGTAGCGGGATGACAGGGTATGCAAACACCATATATTTT. Complete variable domain (other parts from reference TRBV19 and TRBJ1-3): DGGITQSPKYLFRKEGQNVTLSCEQNLNHDAMYWYRQDPGQGLRLIYYSQIVNDFQKGDIAEGYSVSREKKESFPLTVTSAQKNPTAFYLCASSSGMTGYANTIYFGEGSWLTVV.

This clone was seen only once. The chain is built from TRBV7-2 and TRBJ1-5; 7 positions match TRBD1. The CDR3 loop spans 16 amino acids. Germline CDR1 is SGHTA and CDR2 is FQGNSA. Germline trimming cut 5 bases from V and 4 bases from J; bases unmatched to any gene: 11. The CDR3 region is CASSPQTGRKNQPQHF. The CDR3 DNA sequence: TGTGCCAGCAGCCCACAGACAGGGCGTAAGAATCAGCCCCAGCATTTT.

This sequence joins TRBV6-1 and TRBJ1-4, with 8 bases lining up with TRBD1. V was pared by 2 bases and J by 4 bases, with 12 bases of the junction left unmatched. The CDR3 is made up of 18 amino acids. Germline CDR1 is MNHNS and CDR2 is SASEGT. CDR3 sequence reads: CASSERPHTGGGNEKLFF. CDR3 coding DNA: TGTGCCAGCAGTGAACGACCCCACACAGGGGGAGGTAATGAAAAACTGTTTTTT.

The chain combines TRBV7-9 with TRBJ1-1, with 7 bases identical to TRBD1. V gave up 11 bases and J gave up 0 bases; unmatched junction bases: 12. Germline V lookup: CDR1 SEHNR, CDR2 FQNEAQ (reference sequence). The CDR3 consists of 15 residues. The CDR3 loop is CASQGGDSMNTEAFF. In nucleotides, the CDR3 is TGTGCCTCTCAGGGGGGAGACTCCATGAACACTGAAGCTTTCTTT.

The chain couples TRBV6-1 to TRBJ2-7; TRBD1 matches 11 bases. The germline CDR1 and CDR2 sequences are MNHNS and SASEGT. The junction had 2 bases not matched to a gene; V was cut back by 2 bases and J by 5 bases. The CDR3 runs 14 residues. The DNA for the CDR3 is TGTGCCAGCAGTGAAAGGACAGGGGGCGACGAGCAGTACTTC. Translating it yields CASSERTGGDEQYF.

The chain uses TRBV6-6 and TRBJ2-5; the match to TRBD2 covers 10 bases. The ends lost 4 bases at V and 4 bases at J; junction bases unmatched: 6. Germline V gene data show CDR1 as MNHNY and CDR2 as SVGAGI (reference sequence). The CDR3 spans 15 residues. CDR3 residues: CASSSRLAGGETQYF. CDR3 sequence (DNA): TGTGCCAGCAGTTCGAGACTAGCGGGTGGAGAGACCCAGTACTTC.

This sequence joins TRBV28 and TRBJ2-1, with TRBD2 identical over 13 bases. The V and J ends lost 5 bases and 6 bases, in that order; junction bases with no gene match: 4. This CDR3 is 15 amino acids long. CDR1 is MDHEN, CDR2 SYDVKM, per germline. The CDR3 here is CASSRLAGGVNEQFF. The CDR3 DNA sequence: TGTGCCAGCAGTCGACTAGCGGGAGGTGTCAATGAGCAGTTCTTC.

This chain links TRBV6-4 with TRBJ1-1; 8 bases fit TRBD1. The CDR3 is 15 residues long. Germline V gives CDR1 MRHNA, CDR2 SNTAGT. The V and J ends lost 4 bases and 5 bases, in that order; junction bases with no gene match: 9. The CDR3 DNA is TGTGCCAGCAGTGCCGGTGGACAGGGTGGTACTGAAGCTTTCTTT. Translating it yields CASSAGGQGGTEAFF.

This clone was picked up a small number of times. The J gene is TRBJ2-5, the V gene TRBV28; 7 bases align to TRBD2. Germline lookup yields CDR1 MDHEN and CDR2 SYDVKM. V shed 6 bases and J 9 bases; nucleotides not matched to a gene: 19. This CDR3 comprises 16 residues. CDR3 nucleotide sequence: TGTGCCAGCAGCCCCACAGCTAGACTGGGCGGGGGAGCCCAGTACTTC. Translating gives CASSPTARLGGGAQYF.

The table lists this clone with a few counts. The J gene is TRBJ1-2, the V gene TRBV21-1; the table's D call TRBD1 went unverified against the DNA. TRBV21-1 is termed a pseudogene. The CDR3 consists of 15 residues. CDR3 in amino acids: CASSKIIRGRYGYTF. DNA of the CDR3: TGTGCCAGCAGCAAGATCATAAGGGGCCGCTATGGCTACACCTTC.

The chain couples TRBV19 to TRBJ1-5; 9 nucleotides line up with TRBD1. V dropped 4 bases and J dropped 6; count of bases not matched to a gene: 4. This CDR3 spans 14 amino acids. The V gene's germline CDR1 is LNHDA and CDR2 SQIVND (reference sequence). The CDR3 DNA follows: TGTGCCAGTAGTACAGGACAGGGGACTCAGCCCCAGCATTTT. Amino acid sequence: CASSTGQGTQPQHF.

On this clone: Other DNA sequences from this sample encode an identical CDR3 as well. This chain links TRBV19 with TRBJ1-2; no reliable D call. Germline lookup yields CDR1 LNHDA and CDR2 SQIVND (reference sequence). The CDR3 loop spans 11 amino acids. V was cut by 9 bases and J by 1 base, with 6 bases left in between. This CDR3 is CASQFNYGYTF. The CDR3 DNA is TGTGCCAGCCAGTTTAACTATGGCTACACCTTC.

V is TRBV10-1 and J is TRBJ2-3; no definite D call. Germline loops: CDR1 WNHNN, CDR2 SYGVQD (reference sequence). V gave up 4 bases and J gave up 2 bases, with 16 bases separating them. The CDR3 sequence is 16 residues long. This CDR3 reads CASSAAGTAITDTQYF. DNA of the CDR3: TGCGCCAGCAGTGCGGCCGGAACAGCCATCACAGATACGCAGTATTTT.

V usage is TRBV11-2 and J usage is TRBJ1-2; 9 bases align to TRBD1. CDR1 and CDR2 (germline): SGHAT, FQNNGV. The CDR3 is 18 amino acids. With 5 bases clipped from V and 7 bases from J, the junction kept 20 bases outside the gene matches. DNA of the CDR3: TGTGCCAGCAGCCCCCCAAGGGGGGGGGTTGGGGACAGGGTTGGCTACACCTTC. It codes for CASSPPRGGVGDRVGYTF. The full variable domain, completed using reference TRBV11-2 and TRBJ1-2, is EAGVAQSPRYKIIEKRQSVAFWCNPISGHATLYWYQQILGQGPKLLIQFQNNGVVDDSQLPKDRFSAERLKGVDSTLKIQPAKLEDSAVYLCASSPPRGGVGDRVGYTFGSGTRLTVV.

This clone came up once. The chain carries TRBV5-1 and TRBJ2-5; tentatively, D is TRBD1 (5 bases). Between the trimmed V and J ends, which lost 0 bases and 4 bases, there was a span of 19 bases. The CDR3 totals 17 residues. Germline lookup yields CDR1 SGHRS and CDR2 YFSETQ. CDR3 sequence (DNA): TGCGCCAGCAGCTTGGGGGGCAGCCGGGTTCGCGCAGAGACCCAGTACTTC. This codes for CASSLGGSRVRAETQYF.

The genes are TRBV10-3 and TRBJ2-5, with TRBD1 matching 9 bases. Unmatched junction bases numbered 7, after V lost 5 bases and J lost 3 bases. CDR1 is ENHRY and CDR2 is SYGVKD in the germline V gene. The CDR3 has 15 residues. The CDR3, as DNA: TGTGCCATCAGTCTCCCCGACAGGGGGAAAGAGACCCAGTACTTC. Translated: CAISLPDRGKETQYF.

V gene TRBV6-5 combines with J gene TRBJ2-5; 12 nucleotides agree with TRBD2. This CDR3 has 15 amino acids. V was pared by 5 bases and J by 5 bases, with 6 bases of the junction left unmatched. From germline, CDR1 is MNHEY and CDR2 SVGAGI. In DNA, the CDR3 is TGTGCCAGCAGTCGGACTAGCGGGAATTACGAGACCCAGTACTTC. As protein: CASSRTSGNYETQYF.

J is TRBJ1-1 and V is TRBV19; no clear D. The germline gives CDR1 LNHDA, CDR2 SQIVND (reference sequence). With 7 bases removed from V and 1 base from J, the gap between germline ends came to 16 bases. The CDR3 has 15 amino acids. This chain's CDR3 is CASTRGSQTNTEAFF. As DNA, the CDR3 is TGTGCCAGTACTCGAGGTTCTCAAACGAACACTGAAGCTTTCTTT.

The chain carries TRBV6-1 and TRBJ2-5, with D perhaps TRBD2 (5 bases). V lost 4 bases and J 4 bases, leaving 7 bases between the germline ends. Germline V gene data show CDR1 as MNHNS and CDR2 as SASEGT. The CDR3 extends over 12 amino acids. The CDR3 coding sequence is TGTGCCAGCAGTGGAGGGCGAGAGACCCAGTACTTC. It is translated as CASSGGRETQYF.

This clone was recorded a few times. One end of the junction varies from germline; a read error may be responsible. V usage is TRBV7-9 and J usage is TRBJ2-7; 8 bases are shared with TRBD2. CDR3 length equals 17 residues. Germline loops: CDR1 SEHNR, CDR2 FQNEAQ (reference sequence). CDR3 amino acids: CSSSSPSGPYFSYEQYF. CDR3 DNA: TGTTCCAGCAGCTCTCCTAGCGGGCCCTATTTTTCCTACGAGCAGTACTTC.

This chain joins TRBV28 and TRBJ1-6; D not certain. This CDR3 is 12 amino acids long. CDR1 is MDHEN, CDR2 SYDVKM, per germline. V shed 6 bases and J shed 7 bases, with 7 bases lying between them. The CDR3 DNA reads TGTGCCAGCAGGCCCGAGAATTCACCCCTCCACTTT. Residues: CASRPENSPLHF. The full variable domain, with the rest looked up from reference TRBV28 and TRBJ1-6, is DVKVTQSSRYLVKRTGEKVFLECVQDMDHENMFWYRQDPGLGLRLIYFSYDVKMKEKGDIPEGYSVSREKKERFSLILESASTNQTSMYLCASRPENSPLHFGNGTRLTVT.

The V gene is TRBV5-6, the J gene TRBJ2-1; 9 bases align to TRBD1. Germline CDR1 and CDR2: SGHDT and YYEEEE. Trimming cost V 3 bases and J 6 bases; bases outside gene matches: 13. The CDR3 is 17 residues long. The CDR3 DNA reads as TGTGCCAGCAGCTCCAGACGGACAGGGGTCCAAGGCAATGAGCAGTTCTTC. Protein: CASSSRRTGVQGNEQFF.

V is TRBV27 and J is TRBJ2-5, with 8 bases that match TRBD1. The J call may be incorrect, as the DNA end agrees better with TRBJ2-7. In germline, CDR1 is MNHEY, CDR2 SMNVEV (reference sequence). The CDR3 totals 14 residues. CDR3 protein: CASSLWDRPYEQYF. In DNA, the CDR3 is TGTGCCAGCAGTTTATGGGACAGGCCCTACGAGCAGTACTTC.

The chain recombines TRBV18 with TRBJ2-1; TRBD1 agrees at 7 bases. Germline loops: CDR1 KGHSH, CDR2 LQKENI. J lost 8 bases, V lost 2 bases, and 6 bases had no gene match. The CDR3 length is 14 residues. The CDR3 sequence: CASSPDRVSDEQFF. The CDR3, as DNA: TGTGCCAGCTCACCAGACAGGGTGTCCGATGAGCAGTTCTTC.

This chain connects TRBV19 to TRBJ1-2; TRBD1 aligns across 9 bases. The germline V gene encodes CDR1 LNHDA and CDR2 SQIVND (reference sequence). This CDR3 spans 15 amino acids. V trimming: 1 base; J trimming: 6 bases; junction bases outside the gene matches: 6. The chain's CDR3 is CASSIGGTGRHGYTF. DNA for the CDR3: TGTGCCAGTAGTATAGGAGGGACAGGGAGGCATGGCTACACCTTC.

This clone has just a few counts. The chain joins TRBV7-9 to TRBJ1-5; D is ambiguous. Germline V gene data show CDR1 as SEHNR and CDR2 as FQNEAQ (reference sequence). The CDR3 is 14 amino acids. Deletions cut 1 base from V and 9 bases from J, with 13 bases between. The CDR3 reads CASSLGEALRPQHF. CDR3 in DNA: TGTGCCAGCAGCTTAGGGGAGGCCCTACGGCCCCAGCATTTT.

The rearrangement joins TRBV28 to TRBJ2-5; TRBD2 matches at 8 bases. Germline V lookup: CDR1 MDHEN, CDR2 SYDVKM. The CDR3 sequence is 16 residues long. With V trimmed by 1 base and J by 1 base, 5 bases remained unmatched. CDR3 amino acids: CASSLYDSGVQETQYF. The CDR3 DNA sequence: TGTGCCAGCAGTTTATATGATAGCGGGGTCCAAGAGACCCAGTACTTC.